The present T cell receptor beta chain was sequenced within a study of T cells in localized non-small cell lung cancer. Data came from immunoSEQ multiplex PCR; TCRdb stores just in-frame clones and leaves some out. The repertoire has 3,000 to 3,500 clones, around 34% of them found once; the top ten carry about 8.7%. Study-wide points: Heterogeneity remains possible because sequencing was limited to only one tumor region. In the blood, greater T cell density corresponded to longer overall survival. Uninvolved adjacent lung had higher T cell clonality than tumor and all other tissues. Paired adjacent lung recovered a median roughly 54 of the top 100 tumor clones.

The CDR3 spans 15 residues. Germline values: CDR1 ENHRY, CDR2 SYGVKD. The V gene end was trimmed by 0 bases and the J gene end by 7 bases; junction bases not matched to a gene: 6. This clone was seen a handful of times. What it binds is not known. The gene calls are TRBV10-3 and TRBJ1-3; 7 bases match TRBD1. Specimen: lung tumor tissue, collected before any cancer treatment. This TCR was sampled from a female donor aged 60 or older with stage I lung adenocarcinoma. CDR3 nucleotides: TGTGCCATCAGTGAGTCGACGGGGGACAGTAACACCATATATTTT. Translation: CAISESTGDSNTIYF.